Below are 15 T cell receptor beta chains sequenced from a single sample in a study of circulating CD8 cells and anti-PD-1 response in melanoma. TCR libraries were prepared from approximately 15 ng of total RNA with the QIAseq Immune Repertoire TCR panel. A single record per CDR3 protein comes from TCRdb applying MiXCR to the reads. The data contain approximately 600 distinct CDR3 sequences, roughly 10% of them singletons. From live CD3+CD8+TCRalphabeta+ cells, four PD-1 and/or TIGIT subsets were sorted. The sample in question was CD8+ T cells from PBMCs, obtained at baseline or after one month of anti-PD-1 therapy (not recorded which). Receptors were obtained from a human donor with melanoma.

Regarding this clonotype: The CDR3 does not end in the conserved phenylalanine or tryptophan, so this is likely a read error. J is TRBJ2-7 and V is TRBV28; 10 bases line up with TRBD2. The CDR3 has 14 residues. The V gene's germline CDR1 is MDHEN and CDR2 SYDVKM. The junction had 0 bases not matched to a gene; V was cut back by 2 bases and J by 2 bases. CDR3 nucleotide sequence: TGTGCCAGCAGTTTACTAGCGGGAGCCTACGAGCAGTACCTC. This encodes CASSLLAGAYEQYL.

Within the sample, this clonotype is large (0.1 to 1%). V is TRBV25-1 and J is TRBJ2-3; D call uncertain. There are 12 residues in the CDR3. V lost 2 bases and J lost 1, with 1 base in between. CDR1 is MGHDK and CDR2 is SYGVNS in the germline V gene. The CDR3 nucleotides are TGTGCCAGCAGTGAAGGCACAGATACGCAGTATTTT. It is translated as CASSEGTDTQYF.

This clonotype is labeled medium-sized (0.01 to 0.1%). This chain joins TRBV19 and TRBJ2-2, with 9 bases matching TRBD2. The CDR3 runs to 14 residues. J gave up 3 bases and V 5 bases, and 1 base lay outside the gene matches. CDR1 is LNHDA, CDR2 SQIVND, per germline (reference sequence). The CDR3 here is CASSRTSDTGELFF. Here the CDR3 DNA reads TGTGCCAGTAGTCGGACTAGCGACACCGGGGAGCTGTTTTTT.

In its sample, this clonotype ranks as large. This sequence joins TRBV2 and TRBJ2-2, with 9 bases matching TRBD2. Germline lookup yields CDR1 SNHLY and CDR2 FYNNEI. Trimming at V came to 5 bases and at J to 3 bases, leaving 7 bases not matched to a gene. CDR3 size: 16 residues. CDR3 nucleotides: TGTGCCAGCAGTACCGTAGCGGGAGCGTACACCGGGGAGCTGTTTTTT. Its translation is CASSTVAGAYTGELFF.

For this clonotype: A clone one base away is much larger, so this may be a read error. The CDR3 DNA follows: TGTGCCAGCAGTTACCGGGAGAACACTGAAGCTCTCTTT. This translates into CASSYRENTEALF. The J gene is TRBJ1-1, the V gene TRBV6-6; D gene ambiguous. Germline V gene lookup returns CDR1 MNHNY and CDR2 SVGAGI (reference sequence). This CDR3 comprises 13 residues.

V usage is TRBV21-1 and J usage is TRBJ2-5; TRBD1, the table's D call, was not compared with the DNA. TRBV21-1 is flagged as a pseudogene. The CDR3 extends over 19 amino acids. The CDR3 sequence is CASSKLGYLRPRGGQAQYF. DNA for the CDR3: TGTGCCAGCAGCAAGTTGGGATATCTCCGTCCCAGGGGTGGGCAGGCCCAGTACTTC.

This clonotype is classed as large. The chain uses TRBV20-1 and TRBJ2-2; 10 bases fit TRBD2. This CDR3 has 14 amino acids. CDR1 is DFQATT, CDR2 SNEGSKA, per germline (reference sequence). Germline trimming cut 2 bases from V and 3 bases from J; bases unmatched to any gene: 0. This CDR3 reads CSARLAGDTGELFF. The CDR3 bases are TGCAGTGCTAGACTAGCGGGAGACACCGGGGAGCTGTTTTTT.

By share, this clonotype ranks as large. The chain is built from TRBV15 and TRBJ2-5, with TRBD1 matching over 8 bases. The germline gives CDR1 LNHNV, CDR2 YYDKDF (reference sequence). This CDR3 comprises 14 residues. J gave up 3 bases and V 4 bases, and 4 bases lay outside the gene matches. CDR3 DNA sequence: TGTGCCACCAGCACAGGACAGGGAGAAGAGACCCAGTACTTC. The encoded protein is CATSTGQGEETQYF.

A few counts support this clonotype. This chain links TRBV3-1 with TRBJ2-1; a possible D gene is TRBD2 (6 bases). The CDR3 spans 12 residues. The V end was cut by 0 bases, the J end by 9 bases, with 6 bases between. Germline CDR1 and CDR2: LGHDT and YNNKEL (reference sequence). The CDR3 region is CASSQEGGEQFF. CDR3 in DNA: TGTGCCAGCAGCCAAGAGGGGGGTGAGCAGTTCTTC.

As regards this clonotype: This may arise from a read error, as a much more abundant clone is one base away. The chain links TRBV2 to TRBJ2-3; the match to TRBD1 covers 10 bases. The junction had 8 bases not matched to a gene; V was cut back by 9 bases and J by 8 bases. The germline CDR1 and CDR2 sequences are SNHLY and FYNNEI. The CDR3 is 13 residues long. CDR3 DNA sequence: TGTGCCAGTAGGACAGGGGGTTGGGCTACGCAGTATTTT. It specifies CASRTGGWATQYF.

This clonotype is medium-sized in the sample. This rearrangement joins TRBV25-1 to TRBJ1-1; 8 nucleotides align to TRBD1. Germline V gives CDR1 MGHDK, CDR2 SYGVNS. The CDR3 is 15 amino acids. V dropped 7 bases and J dropped 5; count of bases not matched to a gene: 12. This CDR3 reads CASTRADREVTEAFF. The DNA for the CDR3 is TGTGCCAGCACTAGGGCGGACAGGGAGGTGACTGAAGCTTTCTTT.

Details on this clonotype: A much larger clone differs by one base, so this may be a read error. V gene TRBV4-3 combines with J gene TRBJ2-2, with a possible D match to TRBD2 (6 bases). In germline, CDR1 is LGHNA, CDR2 YSLEER. The CDR3 is made up of 13 amino acids. In DNA, the CDR3 is TGCGCAGCTGGAGCGTTGAACACCGGGGGGCTGTTTTTT. Residues: CAAGALNTGGLFF.

This clonotype rates as hyperexpanded (1% or more). Relative to the germline gene, one junction end is altered; a read error may explain this. The gene calls are TRBV19 and TRBJ2-3, with TRBD2 as a possible D gene (6 bases). CDR1 is LNHDA, CDR2 SQIVND, per germline (reference sequence). CDR3 length equals 12 residues. This CDR3 reads CASSLKRDWENF. Written as DNA, the CDR3 is TGTGCCAGTAGTCTTAAAAGGGACTGGGAGAATTTT.

Sample share makes this clonotype medium-sized. The rearrangement joins TRBV19 to TRBJ1-1; no firm D call. This CDR3 has 14 amino acids. In germline, CDR1 is LNHDA, CDR2 SQIVND (reference sequence). Trimming removed 7 bases from V and 1 base from J, with 13 bases in between. CDR3 sequence reads: CASTLPTWNTEAFF. CDR3 bases: TGTGCCAGTACCCTCCCTACCTGGAACACTGAAGCTTTCTTT.

This clonotype qualifies as medium-sized. This chain connects TRBV4-3 to TRBJ2-2; D not resolved. Germline V gene lookup returns CDR1 LGHNA and CDR2 YSLEER. The CDR3 has 13 residues. The CDR3 sequence: CAAGALNTGELFF. CDR3 DNA sequence: TGCGCAGCTGGAGCGTTGAACACCGGGGAGCTGTTTTTT.